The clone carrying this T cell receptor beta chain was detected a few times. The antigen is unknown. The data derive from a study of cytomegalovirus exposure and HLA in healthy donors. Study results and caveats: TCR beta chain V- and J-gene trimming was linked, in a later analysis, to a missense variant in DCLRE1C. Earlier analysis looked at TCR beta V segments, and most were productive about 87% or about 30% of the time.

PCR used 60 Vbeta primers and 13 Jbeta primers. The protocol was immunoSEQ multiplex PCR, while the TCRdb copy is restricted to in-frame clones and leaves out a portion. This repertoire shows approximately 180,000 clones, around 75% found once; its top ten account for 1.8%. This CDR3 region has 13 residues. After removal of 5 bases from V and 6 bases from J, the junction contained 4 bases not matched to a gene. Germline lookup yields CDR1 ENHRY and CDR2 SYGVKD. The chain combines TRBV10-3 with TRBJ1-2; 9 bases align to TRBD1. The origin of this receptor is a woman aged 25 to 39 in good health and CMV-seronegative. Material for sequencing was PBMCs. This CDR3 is CAISKQGADGYTF. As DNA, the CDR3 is TGTGCCATCAGTAAACAGGGGGCGGATGGCTACACCTTC.